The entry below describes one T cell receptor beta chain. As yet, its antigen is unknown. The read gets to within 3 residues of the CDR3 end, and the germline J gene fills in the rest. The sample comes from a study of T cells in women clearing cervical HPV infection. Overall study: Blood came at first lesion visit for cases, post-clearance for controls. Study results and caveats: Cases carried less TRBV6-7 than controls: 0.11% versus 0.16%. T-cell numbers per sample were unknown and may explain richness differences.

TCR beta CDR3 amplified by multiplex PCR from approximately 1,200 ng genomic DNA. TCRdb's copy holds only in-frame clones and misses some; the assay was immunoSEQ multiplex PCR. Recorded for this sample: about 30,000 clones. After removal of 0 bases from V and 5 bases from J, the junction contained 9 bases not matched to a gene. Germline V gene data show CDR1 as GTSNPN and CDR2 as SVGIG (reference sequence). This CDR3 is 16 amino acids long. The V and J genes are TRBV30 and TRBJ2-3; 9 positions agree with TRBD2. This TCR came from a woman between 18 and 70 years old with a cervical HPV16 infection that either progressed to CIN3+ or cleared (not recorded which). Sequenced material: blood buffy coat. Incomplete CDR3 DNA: TGTGCCTGGAGTGTAGGTGGGGTAGCGGGGGAAGATACG. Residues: CAWSVGGVAGEDT. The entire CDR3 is CAWSVGGVAGEDTQYF.